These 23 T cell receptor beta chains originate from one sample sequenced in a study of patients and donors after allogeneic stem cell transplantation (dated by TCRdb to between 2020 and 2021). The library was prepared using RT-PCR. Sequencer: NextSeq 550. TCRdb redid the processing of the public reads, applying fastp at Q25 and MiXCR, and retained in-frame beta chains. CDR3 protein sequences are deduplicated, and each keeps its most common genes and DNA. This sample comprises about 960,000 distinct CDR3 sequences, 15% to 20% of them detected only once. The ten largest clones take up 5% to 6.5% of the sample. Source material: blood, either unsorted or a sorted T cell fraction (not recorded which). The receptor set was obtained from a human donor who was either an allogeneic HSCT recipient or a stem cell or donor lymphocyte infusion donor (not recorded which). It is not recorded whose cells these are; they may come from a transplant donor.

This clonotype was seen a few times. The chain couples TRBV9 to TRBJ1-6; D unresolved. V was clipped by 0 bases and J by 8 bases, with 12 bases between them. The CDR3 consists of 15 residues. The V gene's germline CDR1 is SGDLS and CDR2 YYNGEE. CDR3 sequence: CASSVDEGSYSPLHF. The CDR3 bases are TGTGCCAGCAGCGTAGACGAGGGTTCGTATTCACCCCTCCACTTT.

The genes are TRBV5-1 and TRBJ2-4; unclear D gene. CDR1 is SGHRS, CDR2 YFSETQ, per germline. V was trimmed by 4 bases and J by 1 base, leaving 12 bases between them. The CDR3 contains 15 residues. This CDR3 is CASSTNTEAKNIQYF. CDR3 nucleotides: TGCGCCAGCAGCACAAATACGGAGGCCAAAAACATTCAGTACTTC.

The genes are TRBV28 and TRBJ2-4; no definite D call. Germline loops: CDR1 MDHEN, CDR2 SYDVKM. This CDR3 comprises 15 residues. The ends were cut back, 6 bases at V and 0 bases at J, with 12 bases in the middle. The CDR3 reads CASSTTALAKNIQYF. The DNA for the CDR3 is TGTGCCAGCAGCACCACCGCGTTAGCCAAAAACATTCAGTACTTC.

DNA for the CDR3: TGTGCCAGCAGCCAAGGGTGGGGCAGACAGACAATCTACGAGCAGTACTTC. Protein product: CASSQGWGRQTIYEQYF. This sequence joins TRBV14 and TRBJ2-7; possible D gene TRBD1, 5 bases. V dropped 1 base and J dropped 3 bases, with 19 bases sitting between them. The CDR3 consists of 17 residues. Germline V gene sequence: CDR1 SGHDN, CDR2 FVKESK.

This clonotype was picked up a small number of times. CDR3 nucleotide sequence: TGTGCCAGCAGCTTAGGAGTTAGCAACAATGAGCAGTTCTTC. Protein: CASSLGVSNNEQFF. This rearrangement joins TRBV13 to TRBJ2-1; D unclear. The germline gives CDR1 PRHDT, CDR2 FYEKMQ (reference sequence). The CDR3 runs to 14 residues. The ends were cut back, 0 bases at V and 5 bases at J, with 8 bases in the middle.

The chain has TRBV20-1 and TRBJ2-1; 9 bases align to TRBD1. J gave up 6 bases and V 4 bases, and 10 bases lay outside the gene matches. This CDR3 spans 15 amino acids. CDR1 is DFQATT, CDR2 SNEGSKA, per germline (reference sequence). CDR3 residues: CSANIGQGQSNEQFF. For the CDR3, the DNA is TGCAGTGCTAATATTGGACAGGGGCAATCCAATGAGCAGTTCTTC.

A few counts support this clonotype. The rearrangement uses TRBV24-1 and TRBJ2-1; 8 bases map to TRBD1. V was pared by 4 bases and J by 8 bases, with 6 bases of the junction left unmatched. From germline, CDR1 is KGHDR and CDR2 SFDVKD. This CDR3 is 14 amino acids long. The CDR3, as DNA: TGTGCCACCAGTGAACTCTCAGGGGGCGATGAGCAGTTCTTC. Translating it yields CATSELSGGDEQFF.

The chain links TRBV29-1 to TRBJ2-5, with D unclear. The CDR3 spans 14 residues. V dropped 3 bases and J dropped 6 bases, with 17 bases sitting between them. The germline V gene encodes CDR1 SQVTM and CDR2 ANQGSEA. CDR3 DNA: TGCAGCGTTGATGTCCGGCTACTTGGACAGACCCAGTACTTC. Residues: CSVDVRLLGQTQYF. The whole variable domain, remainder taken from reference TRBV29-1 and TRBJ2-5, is SAVISQKPSRDICQRGTSLTIQCQVDSQVTMMFWYRQQPGQSLTLIATANQGSEATYESGFVIDKFPISRPNLTFSTLTVSNMSPEDSSIYLCSVDVRLLGQTQYFGPGTRLLVL.

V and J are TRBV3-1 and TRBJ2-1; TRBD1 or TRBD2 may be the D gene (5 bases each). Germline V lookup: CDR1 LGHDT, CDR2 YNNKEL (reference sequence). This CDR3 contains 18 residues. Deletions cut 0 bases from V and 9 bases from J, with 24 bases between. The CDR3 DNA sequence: TGTGCCAGCAGCCAAGAGCCAATGGGTCTTGGGGCGGGTCTTGAGCAGTTCTTC. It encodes CASSQEPMGLGAGLEQFF.

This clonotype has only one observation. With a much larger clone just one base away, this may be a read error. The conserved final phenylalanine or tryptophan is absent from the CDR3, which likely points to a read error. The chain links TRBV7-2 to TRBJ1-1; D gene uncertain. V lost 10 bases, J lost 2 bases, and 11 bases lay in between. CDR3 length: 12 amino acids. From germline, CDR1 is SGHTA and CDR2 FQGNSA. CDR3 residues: CATTRDNTEAFS. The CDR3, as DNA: TGTGCCACTACAAGAGATAACACTGAAGCTTTCTCT.

The CDR3 DNA reads TGCGCCAGCAGCCCAAAGGGACAGGGGGCCTCCGAGCAGTACTTC. Translated, it gives CASSPKGQGASEQYF. The genes are TRBV5-1 and TRBJ2-7; 12 bases line up with TRBD1. CDR3 length: 15 amino acids. Per germline, CDR1 SGHRS and CDR2 YFSETQ. V shed 4 bases, J shed 6 bases, and the junction held 8 bases outside the gene matches.

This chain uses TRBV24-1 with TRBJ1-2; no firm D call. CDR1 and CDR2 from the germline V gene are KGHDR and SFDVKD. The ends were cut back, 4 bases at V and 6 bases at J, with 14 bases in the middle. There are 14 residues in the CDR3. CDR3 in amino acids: CATSDKGITNGYTF. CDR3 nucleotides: TGTGCCACCAGTGACAAAGGAATAACTAATGGCTACACCTTC.

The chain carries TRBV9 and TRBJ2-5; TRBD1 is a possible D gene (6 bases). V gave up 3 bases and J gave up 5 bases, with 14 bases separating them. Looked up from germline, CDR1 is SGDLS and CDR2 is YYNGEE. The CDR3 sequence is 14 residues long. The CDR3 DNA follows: TGTGCCAGCAGCGGACAGGTTTCGGGGGAGACCCAGTACTTC. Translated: CASSGQVSGETQYF.

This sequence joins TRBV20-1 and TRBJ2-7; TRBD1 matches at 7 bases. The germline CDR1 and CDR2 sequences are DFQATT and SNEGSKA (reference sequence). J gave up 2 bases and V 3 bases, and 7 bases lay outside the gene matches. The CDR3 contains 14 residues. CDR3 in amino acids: CSASLGQVTYEQYF. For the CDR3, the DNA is TGCAGTGCTAGTTTAGGACAGGTCACCTACGAGCAGTACTTC.

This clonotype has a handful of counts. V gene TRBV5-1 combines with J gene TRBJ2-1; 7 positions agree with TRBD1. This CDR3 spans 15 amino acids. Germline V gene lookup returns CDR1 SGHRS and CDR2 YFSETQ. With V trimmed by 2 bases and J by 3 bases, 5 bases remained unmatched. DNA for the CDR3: TGCGCCAGCAGCTTAAAGGACAGGAGCTACAATGAGCAGTTCTTC. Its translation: CASSLKDRSYNEQFF.

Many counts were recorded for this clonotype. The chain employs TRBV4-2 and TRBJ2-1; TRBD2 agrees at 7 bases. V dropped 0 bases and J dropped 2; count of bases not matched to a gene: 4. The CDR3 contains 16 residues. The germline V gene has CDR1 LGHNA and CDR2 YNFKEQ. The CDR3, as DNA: TGTGCCAGCAGCCAAGATAAGCGGGGAACCTACAATGAGCAGTTCTTC. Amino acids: CASSQDKRGTYNEQFF.

The DNA for the CDR3 is TGCGCCAGCAGCCAAGGGAGCGGGGACCCCTTCAGAGAGACCTCTGGAAACACCATATATTTT. Its protein product is CASSQGSGDPFRETSGNTIYF. The chain has TRBV4-1 and TRBJ1-3; TRBD1 might be the D (5 bases). The germline CDR1 and CDR2 sequences are MGHRA and YSYEKL. V was cut by 1 base and J by 0 bases, with 25 bases left in between. The CDR3 consists of 21 residues.

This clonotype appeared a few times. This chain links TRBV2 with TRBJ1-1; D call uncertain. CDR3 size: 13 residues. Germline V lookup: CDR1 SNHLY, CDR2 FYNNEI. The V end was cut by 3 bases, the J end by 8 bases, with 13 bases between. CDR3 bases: TGTGCCAGCAGTGAGGGTTTAGGACGCGAAGCTTTCTTT. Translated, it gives CASSEGLGREAFF.

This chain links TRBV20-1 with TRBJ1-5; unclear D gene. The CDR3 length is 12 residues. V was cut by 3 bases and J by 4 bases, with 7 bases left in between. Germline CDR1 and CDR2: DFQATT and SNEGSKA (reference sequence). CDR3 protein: CSASAGNQPQHF. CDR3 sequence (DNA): TGCAGTGCTAGTGCTGGGAATCAGCCCCAGCATTTT.

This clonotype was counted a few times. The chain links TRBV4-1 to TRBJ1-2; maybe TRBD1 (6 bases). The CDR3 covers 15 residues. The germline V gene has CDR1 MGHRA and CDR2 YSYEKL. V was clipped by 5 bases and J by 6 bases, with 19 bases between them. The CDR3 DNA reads TGCGCCAGCAGCAACCAGGGGCTCCGGGGGGATGGCTACACCTTC. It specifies CASSNQGLRGDGYTF.

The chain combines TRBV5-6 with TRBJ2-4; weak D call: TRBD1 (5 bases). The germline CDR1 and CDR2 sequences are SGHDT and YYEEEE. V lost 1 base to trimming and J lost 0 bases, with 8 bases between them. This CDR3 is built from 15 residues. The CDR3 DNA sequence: TGTGCCAGCAGCTTGTGGGGCATAGCCAAAAACATTCAGTACTTC. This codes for CASSLWGIAKNIQYF.

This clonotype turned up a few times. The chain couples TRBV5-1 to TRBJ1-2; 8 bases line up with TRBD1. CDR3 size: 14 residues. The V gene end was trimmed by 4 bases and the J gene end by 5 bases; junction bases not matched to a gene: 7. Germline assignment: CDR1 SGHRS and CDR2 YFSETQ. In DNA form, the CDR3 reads TGCGCCAGCAGCAACGGACAGGGCCCATATGGCTACACCTTC. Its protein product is CASSNGQGPYGYTF.

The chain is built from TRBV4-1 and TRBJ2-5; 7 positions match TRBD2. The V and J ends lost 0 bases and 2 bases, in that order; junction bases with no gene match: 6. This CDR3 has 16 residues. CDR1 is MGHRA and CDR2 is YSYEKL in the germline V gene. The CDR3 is CASSQDRTGGQETQYF. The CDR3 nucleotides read TGCGCCAGCAGCCAAGATCGAACGGGGGGTCAAGAGACCCAGTACTTC.